This TCR beta chain was sequenced during a study of cytomegalovirus exposure and HLA in healthy donors. Study-wide findings and caveats: For most TCR beta V segments, an earlier analysis put the productive rate at about 87% or about 30% of the time. Cytomegalovirus status was reportedly diagnosed by the classifier with high specificity and sensitivity. Later on, an analysis showed TCR association rates differing by HLA locus, with DRB1 the most and HLA-C the fewest.

Germline CDR1 MNHNY, CDR2 SVGAGI (reference sequence). The length of the CDR3 is 12 residues. As concerns this clone: The antigen is not known. A read error may account for a junction end that differs from germline. The sample has other DNA sequences that encode this CDR3 too.

13 Jbeta primers and 60 Vbeta primers were used for the PCR. Source study methods: About 11 million of 70 million to 80 million unique TCR beta chains were shared, per a later count. Measured with immunoSEQ multiplex PCR; TCRdb has only the in-frame clones, and not every one. The DNA was the basis for D and trimming; V, J and clone size are from that table. Among around 130,000 clones listed, more than 8% were seen once. The chain couples TRBV6-6 to TRBJ1-1; D gene ambiguous. Material: PBMCs. The sequence was collected from a middle-aged man in good health and CMV-seronegative. The CDR3 loop reads CASSFGPTEAFF. The CDR3 DNA follows: TGTGCAAGCAGTTTTGGGCCCACTGAAGCTTTCTTT.